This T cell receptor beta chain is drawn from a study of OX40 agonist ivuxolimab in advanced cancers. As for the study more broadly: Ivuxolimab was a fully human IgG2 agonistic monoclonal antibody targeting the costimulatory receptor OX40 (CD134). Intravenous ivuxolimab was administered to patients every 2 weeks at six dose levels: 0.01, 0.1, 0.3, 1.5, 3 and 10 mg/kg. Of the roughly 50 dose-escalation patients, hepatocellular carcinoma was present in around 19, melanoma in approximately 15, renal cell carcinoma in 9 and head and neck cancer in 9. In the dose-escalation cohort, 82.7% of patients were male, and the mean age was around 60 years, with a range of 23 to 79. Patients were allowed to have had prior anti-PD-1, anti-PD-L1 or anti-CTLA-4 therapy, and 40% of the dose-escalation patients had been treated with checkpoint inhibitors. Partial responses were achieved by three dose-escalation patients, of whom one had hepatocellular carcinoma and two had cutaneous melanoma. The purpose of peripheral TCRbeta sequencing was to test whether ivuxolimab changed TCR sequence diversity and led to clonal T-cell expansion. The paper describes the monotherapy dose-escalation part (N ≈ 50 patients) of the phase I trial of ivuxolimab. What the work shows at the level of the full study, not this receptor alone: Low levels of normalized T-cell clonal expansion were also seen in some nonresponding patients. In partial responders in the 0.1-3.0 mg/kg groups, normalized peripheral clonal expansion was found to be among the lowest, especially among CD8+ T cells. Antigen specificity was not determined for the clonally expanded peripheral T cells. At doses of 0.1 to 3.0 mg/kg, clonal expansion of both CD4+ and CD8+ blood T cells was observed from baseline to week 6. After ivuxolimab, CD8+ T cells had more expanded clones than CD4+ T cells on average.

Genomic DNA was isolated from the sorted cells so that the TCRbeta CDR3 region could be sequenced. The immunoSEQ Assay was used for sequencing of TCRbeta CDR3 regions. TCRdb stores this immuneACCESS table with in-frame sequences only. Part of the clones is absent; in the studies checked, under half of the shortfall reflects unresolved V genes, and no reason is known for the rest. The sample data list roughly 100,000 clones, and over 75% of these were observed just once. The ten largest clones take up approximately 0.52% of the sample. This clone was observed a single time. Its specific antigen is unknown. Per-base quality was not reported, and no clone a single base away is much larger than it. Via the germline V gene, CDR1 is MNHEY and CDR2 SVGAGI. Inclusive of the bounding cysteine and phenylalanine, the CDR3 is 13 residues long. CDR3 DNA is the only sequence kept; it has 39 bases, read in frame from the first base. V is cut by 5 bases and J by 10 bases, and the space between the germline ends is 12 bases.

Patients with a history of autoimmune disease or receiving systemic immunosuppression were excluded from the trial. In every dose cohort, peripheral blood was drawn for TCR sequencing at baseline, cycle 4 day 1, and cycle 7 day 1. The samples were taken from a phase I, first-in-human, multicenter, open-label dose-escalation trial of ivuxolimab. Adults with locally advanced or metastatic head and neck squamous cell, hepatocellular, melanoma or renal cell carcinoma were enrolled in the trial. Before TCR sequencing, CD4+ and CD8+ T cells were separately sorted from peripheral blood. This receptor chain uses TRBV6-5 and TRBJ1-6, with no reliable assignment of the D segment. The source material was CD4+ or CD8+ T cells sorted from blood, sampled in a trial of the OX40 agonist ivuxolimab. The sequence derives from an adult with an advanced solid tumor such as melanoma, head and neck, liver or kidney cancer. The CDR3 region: CASSIKGKSPLHF. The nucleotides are TGTGCCAGCAGTATAAAAGGGAAATCACCCCTCCACTTT.